This T cell receptor (beta chain) was sequenced for a study of blood T cells in healthy people across ages. Only a few counts were recorded for this clonotype. This CDR3 region has 12 residues. V lost 3 bases to trimming and J lost 2 bases, with 5 bases between them. Looked up from germline, CDR1 is SGHTA and CDR2 is FQGNSA. Primers used in a second PCR of about 7 to 12 cycles were a sample-barcoded 5' primer and a J-beta primer mix. TCRdb fed the 5' RACE reads into MiXCR, producing one record per CDR3 protein. The table shows roughly 720,000 distinct CDR3 sequences, with less than 70% occurring only once.

The rearrangement links TRBV7-2 to TRBJ2-7; D unclear. This receptor was taken from an elderly man in good health. The source material was blood. The CDR3 sequence is CASSFWAYEQYF. CDR3 DNA sequence: TGTGCCAGCAGCTTTTGGGCCTACGAGCAGTACTTC. Variable domain in full (rest from reference TRBV7-2 and TRBJ2-7): GAGVSQSPSNKVTEKGKDVELRCDPISGHTALYWYRQSLGQGLEFLIYFQGNSAPDKSGLPSDRFSAERTGGSVSTLTIQRTQQEDSAVYLCASSFWAYEQYFGPGTRLTVT.